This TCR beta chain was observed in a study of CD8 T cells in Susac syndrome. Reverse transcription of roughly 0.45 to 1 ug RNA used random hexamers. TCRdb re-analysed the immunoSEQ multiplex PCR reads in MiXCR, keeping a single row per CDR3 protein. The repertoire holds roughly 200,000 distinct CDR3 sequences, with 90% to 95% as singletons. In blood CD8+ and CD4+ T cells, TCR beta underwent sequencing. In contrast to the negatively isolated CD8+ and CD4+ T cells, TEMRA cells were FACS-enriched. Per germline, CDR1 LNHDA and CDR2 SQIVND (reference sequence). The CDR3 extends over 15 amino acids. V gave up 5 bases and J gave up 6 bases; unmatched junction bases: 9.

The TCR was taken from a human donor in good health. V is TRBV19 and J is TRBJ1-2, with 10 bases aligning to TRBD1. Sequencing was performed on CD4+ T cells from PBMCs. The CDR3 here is CASSLARDRGDGYTF. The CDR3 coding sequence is TGTGCCAGTAGTCTCGCCCGGGACAGGGGTGATGGCTACACCTTC. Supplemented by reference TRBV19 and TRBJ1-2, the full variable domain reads DGGITQSPKYLFRKEGQNVTLSCEQNLNHDAMYWYRQDPGQGLRLIYYSQIVNDFQKGDIAEGYSVSREKKESFPLTVTSAQKNPTAFYLCASSLARDRGDGYTFGSGTRLTVV.